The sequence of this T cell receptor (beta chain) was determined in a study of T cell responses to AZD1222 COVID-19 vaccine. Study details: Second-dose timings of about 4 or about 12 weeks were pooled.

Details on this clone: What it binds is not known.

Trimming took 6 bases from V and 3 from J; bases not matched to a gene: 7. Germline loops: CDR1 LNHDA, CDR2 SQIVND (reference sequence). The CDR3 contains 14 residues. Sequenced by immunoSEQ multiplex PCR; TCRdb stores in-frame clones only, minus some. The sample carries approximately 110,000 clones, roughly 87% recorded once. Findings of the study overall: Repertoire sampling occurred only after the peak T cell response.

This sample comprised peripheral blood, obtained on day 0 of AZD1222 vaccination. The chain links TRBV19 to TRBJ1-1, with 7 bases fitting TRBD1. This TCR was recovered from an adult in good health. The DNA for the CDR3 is TGTGCCAGTAGCAGATCAGGGGGGGACACTGAAGCTTTCTTT. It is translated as CASSRSGGDTEAFF. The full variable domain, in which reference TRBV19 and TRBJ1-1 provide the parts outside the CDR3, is DGGITQSPKYLFRKEGQNVTLSCEQNLNHDAMYWYRQDPGQGLRLIYYSQIVNDFQKGDIAEGYSVSREKKESFPLTVTSAQKNPTAFYLCASSRSGGDTEAFFGQGTRLTVV.